This T cell receptor beta chain originates from a study of blood T cell repertoires in COVID-19. Whole-study context: The analysed material was cDNA or gDNA that came from T cells, B-cell-depleted T cells, or PBMCs.

TCRdb keeps only in-frame clones here, not all; method: immunoSEQ multiplex PCR. Of approximately 200,000 clones listed, approximately 94% were seen once; the top ten hold 0.76%. The CDR3 extends over 14 amino acids. With V trimmed by 7 bases and J by 8 bases, 6 bases remained unmatched. Germline values: CDR1 LGHDT, CDR2 YNNKEL (reference sequence). The receptor comes from a man younger than 40 with COVID-19, enrolled during active disease. Sample: peripheral blood. The chain joins TRBV3-1 (or the pseudogene TRBV3-2) to TRBJ1-6; 9 bases agree with TRBD1. CDR3 region: CASTPGQGDSPLHF. The CDR3 DNA reads as TGTGCCAGCACTCCGGGACAGGGAGATTCACCCCTCCACTTT.